This record concerns one TCR beta chain sequence. This clonotype was seen more than once but under ten times. The antigen it recognizes is unknown. There are no base qualities to consult, and no much larger clone falls within one base. This record belongs to a study of T-cell memory formation after mild COVID-19 (dated by TCRdb to the early 2020s). A note on the overall study: Most TCR sequence clusters were specific to one of the two donors. Longitudinal TCRalpha and TCRbeta repertoire sequencing tracked T-cell clones expanding and contracting after mild COVID-19 in a couple of donors. The cohort was made up of two young adult volunteers, one female and one male, who were previously healthy.

The CDR3 contains 14 residues, cysteine and phenylalanine counted. Here the CDR3 DNA is all that survives: 42 bases in frame from base 1. Reading the germline V gene (reference sequence) gives CDR1 LNHDA and CDR2 SQIVND. V loses 4 bases of germline sequence and J loses 1 base, and the interval between the two ends is 11 bases. The instrument given in TCRdb is Illumina NovaSeq 6000. TCRalpha and TCRbeta cDNA libraries were built by 5'RACE with constant-segment primers, adding sample barcodes and unique molecular identifiers. Trizol reagent was used to extract RNA from every sample. Library amplification was performed in two PCR steps, and a second sample barcode and Illumina TruSeq adapters were introduced in the second step. Sequencing of the libraries was done on an Illumina NovaSeq, producing 2 x 150 bp paired-end reads. Per the authors' processing: With migec v1.2.7, reads were demultiplexed and then collapsed into UMI-guided consensus sequences. Using mixcr v2.1.11, UMI consensuses were aligned to TRA and TRB V and J templates and then assembled into clonotypes. Clonotypes were classified as expanded or contracted when called significant by both edgeR and NoisET, with noise models trained on biological replicates. edgeR calls used a false discovery rate-adjusted p below 0.01 and a log2 fold-change threshold of 1. PCA with hierarchical clustering of max-normalized trajectories of the 1000 most abundant clonotypes was used as exploratory dynamics analysis. Separately sequenced CD4+ and CD8+ repertoires were used to assign the CD4 or CD8 phenotype of responding clones. TCRdb reanalyzed the raw reads on its own, using fastp at Q25 for trimming and MiXCR for clone calling, and kept in-frame beta chains. Under each unique CDR3 protein, matching rows form one entry showing the most common genes and DNA. These V and J calls originate from TCRdb's pipeline instead of the authors' own analysis. Within this sample are approximately 500,000 distinct CDR3 sequences, with 25% of them counted one time only. Approximately 13% of the sample comes from the top ten.

Ficoll-Paque density gradient centrifugation was the method used to isolate PBMCs. Paper-wide results and their limitations: Contracting CD4+ clones were found mainly in CM and EM memory subsets, while CD8+ clones were enriched in EMRA. Some responding clones were detected in pre-infection memory, suggesting pre-existing cross-reactive memory T cells joined the SARS-CoV-2 response. Only two mild cases were covered in the study, and larger cohorts including severe cases with pre-infection samples were considered necessary. The second-wave clones that peaked on day 37 were not confirmed to be SARS-CoV-2 specific. From day 15 to 85, contracting clones showed balanced CD4/CD8 phenotypes, whereas a second wave of clones that expanded from day 15 to 37 leaned towards CD4+.

The TCR sequence derives from an adult woman who had mild COVID-19 (a few samples of this study predate the infection). The sample titles of this study are shuffled in the database, so cell type and time point are left out; the donor was told from shared clones. Source material: PBMCs or a T cell subset sorted from them (not recorded which). Recombination connected TRBV19 to TRBJ2-7, with the D call perhaps TRBD1 or TRBD2, as 5 bases match in each case. The CDR3 region: CASSNRDGSYEQYF. The DNA is TGTGCCAGTAGTAACCGGGACGGATCCTACGAGCAGTACTTC.